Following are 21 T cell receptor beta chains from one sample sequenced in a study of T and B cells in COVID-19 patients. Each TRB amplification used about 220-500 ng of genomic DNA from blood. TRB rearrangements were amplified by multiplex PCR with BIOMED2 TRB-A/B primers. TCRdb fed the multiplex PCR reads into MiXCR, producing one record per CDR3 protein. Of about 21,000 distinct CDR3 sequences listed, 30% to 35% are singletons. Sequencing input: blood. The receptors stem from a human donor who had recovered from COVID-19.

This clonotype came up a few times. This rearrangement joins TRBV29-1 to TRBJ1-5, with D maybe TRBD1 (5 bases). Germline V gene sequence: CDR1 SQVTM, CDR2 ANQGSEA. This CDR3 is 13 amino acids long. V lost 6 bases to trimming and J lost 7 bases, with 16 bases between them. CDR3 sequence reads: CSVVQGASQPQHF. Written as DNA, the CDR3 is TGCAGCGTAGTTCAAGGGGCGAGCCAGCCCCAGCATTTT.

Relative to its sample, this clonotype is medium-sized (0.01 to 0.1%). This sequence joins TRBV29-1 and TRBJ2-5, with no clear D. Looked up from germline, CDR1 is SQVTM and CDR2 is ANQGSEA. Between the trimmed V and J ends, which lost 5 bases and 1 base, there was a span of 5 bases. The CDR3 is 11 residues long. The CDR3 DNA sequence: TGCAGCGTTCGATTCCAAGAGACCCAGTACTTC. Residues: CSVRFQETQYF.

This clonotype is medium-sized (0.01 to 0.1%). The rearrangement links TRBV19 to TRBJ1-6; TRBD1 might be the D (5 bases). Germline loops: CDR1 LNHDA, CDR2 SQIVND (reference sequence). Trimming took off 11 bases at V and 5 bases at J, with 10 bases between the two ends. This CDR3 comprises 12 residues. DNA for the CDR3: TGTGCCGCGGGACCGAATAATTCACCCCTCCACTTT. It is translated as CAAGPNNSPLHF.

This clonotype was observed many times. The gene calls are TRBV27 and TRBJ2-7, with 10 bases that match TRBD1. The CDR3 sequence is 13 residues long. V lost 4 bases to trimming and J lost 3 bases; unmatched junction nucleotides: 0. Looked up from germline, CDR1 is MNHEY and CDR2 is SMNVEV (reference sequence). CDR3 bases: TGTGCCAGCAGTTGGGACAGGGGCTACGAGCAGTACTTC. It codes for CASSWDRGYEQYF.

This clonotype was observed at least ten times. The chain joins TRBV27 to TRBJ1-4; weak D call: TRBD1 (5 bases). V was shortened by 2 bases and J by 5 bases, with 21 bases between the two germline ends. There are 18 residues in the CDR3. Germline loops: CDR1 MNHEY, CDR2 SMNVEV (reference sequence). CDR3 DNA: TGTGCCAGCAGTTTAGTTGGCCGGACGGGGCAATTGAATGAAAAACTGTTTTTT. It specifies CASSLVGRTGQLNEKLFF.

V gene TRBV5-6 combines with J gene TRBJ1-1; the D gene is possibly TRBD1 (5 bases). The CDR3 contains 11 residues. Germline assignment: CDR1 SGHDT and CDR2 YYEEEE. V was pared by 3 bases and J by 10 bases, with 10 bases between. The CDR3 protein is CASSSDQGAFF. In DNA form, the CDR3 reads TGTGCCAGCAGCTCCGATCAGGGAGCTTTCTTT.

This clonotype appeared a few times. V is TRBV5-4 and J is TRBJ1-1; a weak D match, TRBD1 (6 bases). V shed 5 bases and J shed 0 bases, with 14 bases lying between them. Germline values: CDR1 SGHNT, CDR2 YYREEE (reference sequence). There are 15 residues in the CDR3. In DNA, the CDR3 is TGTGCCAGCAGACCCGACAGGCGGGTGAACACTGAAGCTTTCTTT. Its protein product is CASRPDRRVNTEAFF. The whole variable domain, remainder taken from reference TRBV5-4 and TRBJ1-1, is ETGVTQSPTHLIKTRGQQVTLRCSSQSGHNTVSWYQQALGQGPQFIFQYYREEENGRGNFPPRFSGLQFPNYSSELNVNALELDDSALYLCASRPDRRVNTEAFFGQGTRLTVV.

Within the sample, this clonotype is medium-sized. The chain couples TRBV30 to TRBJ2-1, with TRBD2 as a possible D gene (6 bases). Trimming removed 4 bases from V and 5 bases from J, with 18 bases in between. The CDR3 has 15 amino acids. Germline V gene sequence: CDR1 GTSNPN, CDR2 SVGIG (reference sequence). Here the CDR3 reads CAWIDFAGPNNEQFF. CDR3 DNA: TGTGCCTGGATCGATTTTGCGGGGCCAAACAATGAGCAGTTCTTC.

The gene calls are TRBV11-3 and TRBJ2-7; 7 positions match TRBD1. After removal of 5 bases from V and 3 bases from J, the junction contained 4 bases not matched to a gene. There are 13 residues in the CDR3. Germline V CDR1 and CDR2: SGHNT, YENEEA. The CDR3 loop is CASSLGTVYEQYF. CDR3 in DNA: TGTGCCAGCAGCCTAGGGACAGTCTACGAGCAGTACTTC.

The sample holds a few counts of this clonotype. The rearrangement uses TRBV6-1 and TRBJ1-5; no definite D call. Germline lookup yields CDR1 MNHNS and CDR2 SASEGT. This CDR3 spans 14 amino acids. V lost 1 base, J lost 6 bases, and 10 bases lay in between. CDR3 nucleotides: TGTGCCAGCAGTGAAGGAGCTACCGGTCAGCCCCAGCATTTT. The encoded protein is CASSEGATGQPQHF.

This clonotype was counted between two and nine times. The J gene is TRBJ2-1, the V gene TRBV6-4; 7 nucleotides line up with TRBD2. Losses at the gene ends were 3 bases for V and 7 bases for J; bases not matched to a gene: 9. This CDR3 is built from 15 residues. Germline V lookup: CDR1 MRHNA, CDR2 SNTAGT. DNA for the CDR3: TGTGCCAGCAGTGATGCTAGCGGAGGACGGAATGAGCAGTTCTTC. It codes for CASSDASGGRNEQFF.

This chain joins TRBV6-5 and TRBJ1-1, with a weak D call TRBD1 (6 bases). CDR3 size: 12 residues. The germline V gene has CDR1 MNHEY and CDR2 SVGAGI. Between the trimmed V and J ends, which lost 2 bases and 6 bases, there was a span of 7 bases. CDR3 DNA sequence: TGTGCCAGCAGTTACCGGGGGCCTGAAGCTTTCTTT. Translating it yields CASSYRGPEAFF.

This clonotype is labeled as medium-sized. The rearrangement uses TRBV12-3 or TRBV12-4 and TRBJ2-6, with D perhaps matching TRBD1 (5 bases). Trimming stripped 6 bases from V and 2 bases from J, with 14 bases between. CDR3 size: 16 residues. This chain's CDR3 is CASSPFEGAGANVLTF. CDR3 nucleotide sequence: TGTGCCAGCAGCCCTTTCGAAGGGGCTGGGGCCAACGTCCTGACTTTC.

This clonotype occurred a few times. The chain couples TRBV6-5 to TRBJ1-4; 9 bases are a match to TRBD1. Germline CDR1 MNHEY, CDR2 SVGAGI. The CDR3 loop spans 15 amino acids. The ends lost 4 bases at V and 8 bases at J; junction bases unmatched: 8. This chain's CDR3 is CASSSTGGVGEKLFF. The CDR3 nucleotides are TGTGCCAGCAGTTCAACAGGGGGCGTTGGGGAAAAACTGTTTTTT.

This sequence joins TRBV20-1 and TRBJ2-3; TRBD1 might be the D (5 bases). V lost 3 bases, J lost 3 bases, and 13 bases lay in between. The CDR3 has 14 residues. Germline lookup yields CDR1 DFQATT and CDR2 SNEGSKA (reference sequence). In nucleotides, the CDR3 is TGCAGTGCTAGGGACCAGGGTGGTACAGATACGCAGTATTTT. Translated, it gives CSARDQGGTDTQYF.

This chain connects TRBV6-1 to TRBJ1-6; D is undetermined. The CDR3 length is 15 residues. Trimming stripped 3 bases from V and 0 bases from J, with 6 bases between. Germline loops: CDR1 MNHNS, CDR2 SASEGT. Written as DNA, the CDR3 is TGTGCCAGCAGTGAGAGCGTCTCCTATAATTCACCCCTCCACTTT. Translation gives CASSESVSYNSPLHF.

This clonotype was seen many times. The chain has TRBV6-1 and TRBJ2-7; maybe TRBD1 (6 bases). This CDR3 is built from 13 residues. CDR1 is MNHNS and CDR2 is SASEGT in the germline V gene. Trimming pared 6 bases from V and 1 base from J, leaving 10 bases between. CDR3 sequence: CASRVQGSYEQYF. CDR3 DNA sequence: TGTGCCAGCAGGGTCCAGGGGTCCTACGAGCAGTACTTC.

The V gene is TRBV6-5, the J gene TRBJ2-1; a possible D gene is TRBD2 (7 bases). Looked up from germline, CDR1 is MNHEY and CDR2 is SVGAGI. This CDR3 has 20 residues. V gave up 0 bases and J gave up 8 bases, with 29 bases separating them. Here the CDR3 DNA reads TGTGCCAGCAGTTACTCGCCCGGGACTACAGGGATAGGTAATAGTTATGAGCAGTTCTTC. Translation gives CASSYSPGTTGIGNSYEQFF.

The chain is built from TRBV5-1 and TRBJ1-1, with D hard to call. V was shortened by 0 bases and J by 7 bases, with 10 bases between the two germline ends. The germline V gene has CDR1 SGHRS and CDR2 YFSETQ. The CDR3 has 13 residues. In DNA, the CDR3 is TGCGCCAGCAGCTTGGGGCAGCGGCTTGAAGCTTTCTTT. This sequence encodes CASSLGQRLEAFF.

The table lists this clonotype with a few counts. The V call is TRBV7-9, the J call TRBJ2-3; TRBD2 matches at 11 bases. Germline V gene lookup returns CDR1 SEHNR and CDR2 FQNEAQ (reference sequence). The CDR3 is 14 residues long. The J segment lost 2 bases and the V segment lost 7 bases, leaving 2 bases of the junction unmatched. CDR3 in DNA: TGTGCCAGCACTAGCGGGGGGAACACAGATACGCAGTATTTT. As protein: CASTSGGNTDTQYF.

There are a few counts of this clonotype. CDR3 coding DNA: TGTGCCAGCAGTTACGGGGACAGGCTTACTTCACCCCTCCACTTT. Its translation: CASSYGDRLTSPLHF. This chain links TRBV6-5 with TRBJ1-6; 8 bases line up with TRBD1. The V gene's germline CDR1 is MNHEY and CDR2 SVGAGI. J gave up 9 bases and V 2 bases, and 6 bases lay outside the gene matches. This CDR3 contains 15 residues.